These T cell receptor beta chains were read from a single sample in a study of control samples from healthy donors and cancer patients. The table came from immunoSEQ multiplex PCR; TCRdb's copy has only in-frame clones and leaves some out. The data show some 120,000 clones, over 85% seen once. Sequencing was done on a sample of blood. The receptors were gathered from a man aged 30-40 years in good health. Both conserved end residues are trimmed from each CDR3. Size is stated for part of the rows, as once, few or many counts, or as a class when the clone is expanded.

V gene	clone size	CDR3 protein
TRBV11-1	once	ASSRGQGSVTGELF
TRBV12-2	.	ASRLAQDRDAYEQY
TRBV14	.	ASSRQGGYSPLH
TRBV6-1	.	ASSERDRENQPQH
TRBV5-1	.	ASTLSPTSYEQY
TRBV11-1	few	ASSLRGLGYGYT
TRBV19	.	ASSIGGRAASQPQH
TRBV6-6	.	ASSDFQTGGYT
TRBV6-5	.	ASREETQY
TRBV30	.	AWRIRNTIY
TRBV5-4	.	ASSLSRGTEAF
TRBV12-3/TRBV12-4	.	ASGLGGTEAF
TRBV5-1	.	ASSLLTGDGYT
TRBV4-2	.	ASSPQPGDTQY
TRBV5-1	.	ASSLAQGLAGKMNEQF
TRBV2	.	ASSVATYEQY
TRBV11-1	.	ASSLYKNEQF
TRBV3-1/TRBV3-2	.	ASSQERRTNTGELF
TRBV6-1	.	ASSEDSAGGNEQF
TRBV30	.	ACSSRDRAEAF
TRBV6-6	.	ASSYGGNYQPQH
TRBV20-1	.	SVGRNTEAF
TRBV19	.	ASSTGTTSYNEQF
TRBV5-1	.	ASTKSGVGTDTQY
TRBV9	.	ASSVGGLEGNTIY
TRBV2	.	ASSISGGANEQF
TRBV20-1	.	SAMKGDTQY
TRBV6-1	.	ASSEPGQAWGGYT
TRBV5-1	.	ASRSTGANSPLH